These 29 T cell receptor beta chains originate from one sample sequenced in a study of metastatic and nonmetastatic thyroid tumors. With MiXCR, TCRdb called clones anew from the PCR reads. The sample holds about 28,000 clones, under 20% seen once. No patient received treatment before thyroid surgery. The sequenced material came from blood. The receptor set was obtained from a female donor with papillary thyroid cancer or a benign thyroid nodule (not recorded which). Some clones in this sample may be carry-over from other donors' samples.

This clone appeared a few times. The chain links TRBV6-5 to TRBJ2-7; D perhaps matches TRBD2 (6 bases). CDR1 and CDR2 from the germline V gene are MNHEY and SVGAGI. Trimming removed 0 bases from V and 6 bases from J, with 15 bases in between. This CDR3 contains 15 residues. CDR3 residues: CASSYSDGSVGEQYF. CDR3 bases: TGTGCCAGCAGTTACTCGGACGGGAGCGTAGGCGAGCAGTACTTC.

This clone was detected ten times or more. The V and J genes are TRBV9 and TRBJ1-2; weak D call: TRBD1 (6 bases). Germline lookup yields CDR1 SGDLS and CDR2 YYNGEE. V was trimmed by 4 bases and J by 8 bases, leaving 18 bases between them. This CDR3 contains 14 residues. The chain's CDR3 is CASSPGVEVKGYTF. The CDR3 DNA reads TGTGCCAGCAGCCCAGGGGTGGAAGTGAAAGGCTACACCTTC. The variable domain in full, completed from reference TRBV9 and TRBJ1-2, reads DSGVTQTPKHLITATGQRVTLRCSPRSGDLSVYWYQQSLDQGLQFLIQYYNGEERAKGNILERFSAQQFPDLHSELNLSSLELGDSALYFCASSPGVEVKGYTFGSGTRLTVV.

The J gene is TRBJ1-2, the V gene TRBV30; D remains ambiguous. V was pared by 0 bases and J by 0 bases, with 11 bases between. CDR1 is GTSNPN, CDR2 SVGIG, per germline (reference sequence). CDR3 length equals 15 residues. The CDR3, as DNA: TGTGCCTGGAGTGTTGGTTTAGGATCTAACTATGGCTACACCTTC. It encodes CAWSVGLGSNYGYTF.

This clone was recorded many times. The rearrangement uses TRBV4-1 and TRBJ1-6, with 7 bases that match TRBD1. The length of the CDR3 is 17 residues. Looked up from germline, CDR1 is MGHRA and CDR2 is YSYEKL. The V gene end was trimmed by 1 base and the J gene end by 5 bases; junction bases not matched to a gene: 8. CDR3 coding DNA: TGCGCCAGCAGCCAAGGTCTACCAGGGGGGGATAATTCACCCCTCCACTTT. This sequence encodes CASSQGLPGGDNSPLHF.

This chain joins TRBV20-1 and TRBJ2-3; 8 positions agree with TRBD1. The length of the CDR3 is 13 residues. The trim removed 8 bases at V and 7 bases at J, leaving 11 bases unmatched. Per the germline V gene, CDR1 is DFQATT and CDR2 is SNEGSKA (reference sequence). The CDR3 DNA reads as TGCAGTTCTCCCAGGGGGCTTATCAATACGCAGTATTTT. Encoded protein: CSSPRGLINTQYF.

The chain recombines TRBV11-3 with TRBJ1-6, with no clear D. The CDR3 totals 15 residues. CDR1 is SGHNT and CDR2 is YENEEA in the germline V gene. Trimming cost V 4 bases and J 6 bases, with 13 bases left between them. The CDR3 spells CASSSRHASNSPLHF. DNA for the CDR3: TGTGCCAGCAGCTCCCGACACGCTTCTAATTCACCCCTCCACTTT.

The chain couples TRBV12-5 to TRBJ2-1, with D hard to call. With 3 bases removed from V and 12 bases from J, the gap between germline ends came to 18 bases. The length of the CDR3 is 14 residues. Per germline, CDR1 LGHNT and CDR2 FRNRAP. The chain's CDR3 is CASGFLTDGRGQFF. The CDR3 nucleotides are TGTGCTAGTGGTTTTTTAACTGACGGGCGCGGGCAGTTCTTC.

The chain recombines TRBV7-9 with TRBJ1-1, with TRBD1 matching over 7 bases. CDR3 size: 13 residues. J lost 3 bases, V lost 3 bases, and 1 base had no gene match. Germline-derived CDR1 and CDR2 are SEHNR and FQNEAQ (reference sequence). The CDR3 reads CASSLQGDTEAFF. CDR3 coding DNA: TGTGCCAGCAGCTTGCAGGGGGACACTGAAGCTTTCTTT.

V gene TRBV13 combines with J gene TRBJ2-7, with D unresolved. The CDR3 length is 15 residues. Deletions cut 5 bases from V and 0 bases from J, with 14 bases between. Germline assignment: CDR1 PRHDT and CDR2 FYEKMQ (reference sequence). CDR3 in DNA: TGTGCCAGCAGCAATGGCCATAAGAGCTCCTACGAGCAGTACTTC. Translation gives CASSNGHKSSYEQYF.

The J gene is TRBJ2-6, the V gene TRBV7-2; 8 bases are shared with TRBD2. J was trimmed by 0 bases and V by 2 bases; bases with no gene match: 3. The CDR3 length is 17 residues. CDR1 is SGHTA and CDR2 is FQGNSA in the germline V gene. CDR3 DNA: TGTGCCAGCAGCTTAACGGGGGGGATCTCTGGGGCCAACGTCCTGACTTTC. Translating gives CASSLTGGISGANVLTF.

This clone was counted at least ten times. The chain has TRBV28 and TRBJ1-4; tentative D call: TRBD1 (6 bases). V was clipped by 5 bases and J by 4 bases, with 14 bases between them. Germline CDR1 and CDR2: MDHEN and SYDVKM. The CDR3 loop spans 15 amino acids. CDR3: CASSANREFNEKLFF. Written as DNA, the CDR3 is TGTGCCAGCAGTGCTAACAGGGAATTTAATGAAAAACTGTTTTTT.

This clone rates as medium-sized (0.01 to 0.1%). V gene TRBV28 combines with J gene TRBJ2-1; 10 nucleotides line up with TRBD2. The CDR3 is made up of 13 amino acids. V shed 3 bases and J 13 bases; nucleotides not matched to a gene: 6. CDR1 and CDR2 from the germline V gene are MDHEN and SYDVKM. This CDR3 is CASSFPGLAAQFF. CDR3 nucleotides: TGTGCCAGCAGTTTCCCTGGACTAGCGGCTCAGTTCTTC.

This clone was recorded at least ten times. The chain has TRBV25-1 and TRBJ2-7; D might be TRBD2 (5 bases). Germline loops: CDR1 MGHDK, CDR2 SYGVNS. CDR3 size: 12 residues. The V gene lost 6 bases and the J gene lost 3 bases, with 9 bases spanning the gap. This chain's CDR3 is CASRGVGYEQYF. CDR3 DNA: TGTGCCAGCAGGGGAGTAGGCTACGAGCAGTACTTC.

The chain uses TRBV11-2 and TRBJ1-3, with D possibly being TRBD1 (6 bases). V was cut by 6 bases and J by 5 bases, with 14 bases left in between. The CDR3 extends over 14 amino acids. Germline V gene sequence: CDR1 SGHAT, CDR2 FQNNGV. CDR3 loop: CASRDSFMRNTIYF. The CDR3 DNA reads as TGTGCCAGCAGGGACAGTTTTATGAGAAACACCATATATTTT.

There are a few counts of this clone. V and J are TRBV6-1 and TRBJ2-3, with unresolved D. The CDR3 contains 12 residues. Germline V gene data show CDR1 as MNHNS and CDR2 as SASEGT. The CDR3 coding sequence is TGTGCAGGAGACGGTCGCGTAAATACGCAGTATTTT. Its translation is CAGDGRVNTQYF.

This clone has a single count. The rearrangement uses TRBV20-1 and TRBJ2-3; D may be TRBD1 or TRBD2 (5 bases each). The ends were cut back, 2 bases at V and 2 bases at J, with 14 bases in the middle. The CDR3 length is 15 residues. Germline CDR1 reads DFQATT; CDR2 reads SNEGSKA (reference sequence). The CDR3, as DNA: TGCAGTGCTAGACCTCCGGGACCGAACACAGATACGCAGTATTTT. Encoded protein: CSARPPGPNTDTQYF.

CDR3 nucleotides: TGTGCCAGCAGTGAAGCGTCCGGGTTTCGATCACCCCTCCACTTT. Its translation is CASSEASGFRSPLHF. V usage is TRBV6-1 and J usage is TRBJ1-6; D is ambiguous. V shed 0 bases and J shed 10 bases, with 13 bases lying between them. Germline values: CDR1 MNHNS, CDR2 SASEGT. This CDR3 comprises 15 residues.

The chain employs TRBV28 and TRBJ2-2; D assignment may be TRBD1 or TRBD2 (5 bases each). The V and J ends lost 4 bases and 17 bases respectively, with 23 bases between them. The CDR3 has 14 amino acids. The germline V gene encodes CDR1 MDHEN and CDR2 SYDVKM. The CDR3 nucleotides read TGTGCCAGCAGTTCGCCGGGGCGGTCCGGGGCGCTCTTTTTT. Its translation is CASSSPGRSGALFF.

By sample share, this clone is medium-sized (0.01 to 0.1%). The rearrangement uses TRBV28 and TRBJ1-1; 7 positions agree with TRBD1. The J segment lost 4 bases and the V segment lost 6 bases, leaving 11 bases of the junction unmatched. Per germline, CDR1 MDHEN and CDR2 SYDVKM. The CDR3 totals 15 residues. The CDR3: CASSRTRGGSTEAFF. The CDR3 coding sequence is TGTGCCAGCAGCCGAACCAGGGGGGGAAGCACTGAAGCTTTCTTT.

As for this clone: Lacking the conserved final phenylalanine or tryptophan, this CDR3 likely reflects a read error. The V call is TRBV9, the J call TRBJ2-7; the D gene is possibly TRBD1 (6 bases). From germline, CDR1 is SGDLS and CDR2 YYNGEE. The V and J ends lost 4 bases and 2 bases respectively, with 25 bases between them. The CDR3 is 18 amino acids. Here the CDR3 reads CASSSPSVADRHTYEQYL. For the CDR3, the DNA is TGTGCCAGCAGCTCCCCTTCGGTGGCAGACAGGCATACCTACGAGCAGTACCTC.

The chain joins TRBV6-1 to TRBJ2-1, with a tentative D call TRBD1 (5 bases). The CDR3 covers 12 residues. Germline-derived CDR1 and CDR2 are MNHNS and SASEGT. V shed 7 bases and J shed 9 bases, with 13 bases lying between them. CDR3 nucleotide sequence: TGTGCCAGCAACTTACCAGGGCGTGAGCAGTTCTTC. It translates to CASNLPGREQFF.

Regarding this clone: Since the CDR3 does not end with the conserved phenylalanine or tryptophan, this likely comes from a read error. The V and J genes are TRBV6-1 and TRBJ1-6, with TRBD1 identical over 9 bases. This CDR3 has 15 amino acids. Germline V gene sequence: CDR1 MNHNS, CDR2 SASEGT. CDR3 in amino acids: CASSPQGACHSRLHL. DNA for the CDR3: TGTGCCAGCAGCCCACAGGGGGCATGTCATTCACGCCTCCACTTA.

This clone has a count of ten or more. The rearrangement joins TRBV30 to TRBJ1-1; 9 bases agree with TRBD1. The V and J ends lost 2 bases and 7 bases, in that order; junction bases with no gene match: 5. The germline gives CDR1 GTSNPN, CDR2 SVGIG (reference sequence). The CDR3 has 13 amino acids. The CDR3 DNA sequence: TGTGCCTGGAGTCACAGGACAGGGGATGAAGCTTTCTTT. Encoded protein: CAWSHRTGDEAFF.

This clone was found many times. This chain links TRBV3-1 with TRBJ1-2, with TRBD1 as a possible D gene (5 bases). Deletions cut 4 bases from V and 4 bases from J, with 10 bases between. The CDR3 sequence is 13 residues long. The V gene's germline CDR1 is LGHDT and CDR2 YNNKEL (reference sequence). For the CDR3, the DNA is TGTGCCAGCAGCCCAGGGTCGAGCTATGGCTACACCTTC. Translation gives CASSPGSSYGYTF.

In this sample, this clone turned up many times. Distinct nucleotide sequences in the sample also encode this CDR3. The chain joins TRBV12-3 or TRBV12-4 to TRBJ1-6, with 11 bases identical to TRBD1. The CDR3 sequence is 15 residues long. V lost 6 bases and J lost 8; bases outside the gene matches: 6. The CDR3 is CASSPRDRGYSPLHF. In DNA, the CDR3 is TGTGCCAGCAGCCCCCGGGACAGGGGGTATTCACCCCTCCACTTT.

In regard to this clone: A clone one base away is much larger, so this may be a read error. The chain's CDR3 is CASSRPAGETEYF. Written as DNA, the CDR3 is TGCGCCAGCAGCCGTCCCGCAGGGGAGACCGAGTACTTC. V usage is TRBV4-1 and J usage is TRBJ2-5; weak D call: TRBD1 (6 bases). Per the germline V gene, CDR1 is MGHRA and CDR2 is YSYEKL. This CDR3 contains 13 residues.

This clone has just a few counts. The chain is built from TRBV12-3 or TRBV12-4 and TRBJ2-3, with D possibly matching TRBD2 (5 bases). The germline V and J ends were trimmed by 5 bases and 2 bases, with 20 bases remaining between them. The CDR3 contains 17 residues. The CDR3 spells CASSPRGDEVNTDTQYF. The CDR3 DNA follows: TGTGCCAGCAGTCCCCGGGGTGACGAAGTAAACACAGATACGCAGTATTTT.

The chain combines TRBV24-1 with TRBJ2-2, with 9 bases lining up with TRBD1. Germline values: CDR1 KGHDR, CDR2 SFDVKD. With V trimmed by 1 base and J by 3 bases, 5 bases remained unmatched. The CDR3 has 17 residues. The CDR3 protein is CATSDFMGQGDTGELFF. The CDR3 DNA follows: TGTGCCACCAGTGATTTCATGGGACAGGGTGACACCGGGGAGCTGTTTTTT.

In its sample, this clone ranks as medium-sized. The V gene is TRBV28, the J gene TRBJ2-7; 16 bases match TRBD2. J gave up 5 bases and V 6 bases, and 13 bases lay outside the gene matches. Germline CDR1 MDHEN, CDR2 SYDVKM. The CDR3 consists of 18 residues. As DNA, the CDR3 is TGTGCCAGCAGGACGAGGGCGGGGACTAGCGGGAGGGATCACGAGCAGTACTTC. It translates to CASRTRAGTSGRDHEQYF.